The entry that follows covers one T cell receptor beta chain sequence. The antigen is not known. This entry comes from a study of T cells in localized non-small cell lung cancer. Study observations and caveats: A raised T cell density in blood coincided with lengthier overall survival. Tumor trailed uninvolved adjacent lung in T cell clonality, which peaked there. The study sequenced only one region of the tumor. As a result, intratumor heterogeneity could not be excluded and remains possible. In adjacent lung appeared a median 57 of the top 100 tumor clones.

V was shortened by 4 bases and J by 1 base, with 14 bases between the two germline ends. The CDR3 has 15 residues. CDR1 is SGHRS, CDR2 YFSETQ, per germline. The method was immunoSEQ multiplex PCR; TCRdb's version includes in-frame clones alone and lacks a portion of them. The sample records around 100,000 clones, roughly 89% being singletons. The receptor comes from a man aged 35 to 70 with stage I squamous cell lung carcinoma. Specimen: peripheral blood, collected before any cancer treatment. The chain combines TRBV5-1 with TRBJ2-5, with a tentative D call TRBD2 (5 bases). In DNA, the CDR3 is TGCGCCAGCAGCGGCCTATCCGGGGTCCAAGAGACCCAGTACTTC. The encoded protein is CASSGLSGVQETQYF.